The next 21 T cell receptor beta chains were all read from a single sample in a study of blood T cell repertoires in COVID-19. TCRdb keeps only in-frame clones here, not all; method: immunoSEQ multiplex PCR. The sample consists of hundreds of thousands of clones, about 89% of them appearing once. Input material: PBMCs or T cells enriched from blood (not recorded which). These receptor sequences come from a woman under 30 who had recovered from COVID-19.

The CDR3 nucleotides read TGTGCCAGCAGCTTTCGGGGTCGGGCCTATGGCTACACCTTC. Amino acid sequence: CASSFRGRAYGYTF. The gene calls are TRBV5-4 and TRBJ1-2; D remains unclear. V dropped 2 bases and J dropped 4 bases, with 12 bases sitting between them. This CDR3 has 14 residues. Germline V gene data show CDR1 as SGHNT and CDR2 as YYREEE (reference sequence).

The gene calls are TRBV27 and TRBJ1-1, with D perhaps TRBD1 (6 bases). The CDR3 spans 12 residues. Trimming shortened V by 10 bases and J by 6 bases, and 15 bases separated the two germline ends. Looked up from germline, CDR1 is MNHEY and CDR2 is SMNVEV (reference sequence). Here the CDR3 DNA reads TGTGCCACGTCTGGGGGCCGTTCTGAAGCTTTCTTT. Its translation is CATSGGRSEAFF.

J is TRBJ1-4 and V is TRBV9; tentatively, D is TRBD1 (6 bases). The CDR3 runs 15 residues. V lost 6 bases and J 7 bases, leaving 19 bases between the germline ends. The germline gives CDR1 SGDLS, CDR2 YYNGEE. The CDR3 DNA follows: TGTGCCAGCACCTCCCCACGTCAGGGGACTGAAAAACTGTTTTTT. Translating gives CASTSPRQGTEKLFF.

This chain uses TRBV7-2 with TRBJ2-3; D is unresolved. The CDR3 consists of 13 residues. V lost 3 bases to trimming and J lost 0 bases, with 4 bases between them. Germline-derived CDR1 and CDR2 are SGHTA and FQGNSA. CDR3 region: CASSFPSTDTQYF. CDR3 coding DNA: TGTGCCAGCAGCTTTCCGAGCACAGATACGCAGTATTTT. Filled out from reference TRBV7-2 and TRBJ2-3, the complete variable domain reads GAGVSQSPSNKVTEKGKDVELRCDPISGHTALYWYRQSLGQGLEFLIYFQGNSAPDKSGLPSDRFSAERTGGSVSTLTIQRTQQEDSAVYLCASSFPSTDTQYFGPGTRLTVL.

V usage is TRBV5-8 and J usage is TRBJ1-2; D perhaps matches TRBD1 (5 bases). This CDR3 region has 13 residues. The germline V and J ends were trimmed by 4 bases and 3 bases, with 10 bases remaining between them. Germline V CDR1 and CDR2: SGHTS, YDEGEE. CDR3 DNA: TGTGCCAGCAGCACCAGACAGTACTATGGCTACACCTTC. Protein product: CASSTRQYYGYTF. The variable domain in full, completed from reference TRBV5-8 and TRBJ1-2, reads EAGVTQSPTHLIKTRGQQATLRCSPISGHTSVYWYQQALGLGLQFLLWYDEGEERNRGNFPPRFSGRQFPNYSSELNVNALELEDSALYLCASSTRQYYGYTFGSGTRLTVV.

The rearrangement uses TRBV19 and TRBJ1-2; weak D call: TRBD1 (5 bases). Looked up from germline, CDR1 is LNHDA and CDR2 is SQIVND (reference sequence). There are 14 residues in the CDR3. Trimming removed 3 bases at V and 3 bases at J, with 11 bases between. CDR3 amino acids: CASSMTAGDYGYTF. CDR3 DNA sequence: TGTGCCAGTAGTATGACAGCGGGGGACTATGGCTACACCTTC.

The CDR3 DNA is TGTGCCAGCAGCTTGACCAGGACAGACTCTGGAAACACCATATATTTT. It codes for CASSLTRTDSGNTIYF. The chain uses TRBV7-8 and TRBJ1-3, with D possibly matching TRBD1 (6 bases). Trimming stripped 3 bases from V and 0 bases from J, with 12 bases between. Germline V gene lookup returns CDR1 SGHVS and CDR2 FQNEAQ. This CDR3 spans 16 amino acids.

The rearrangement joins TRBV9 to TRBJ1-6; 8 nucleotides match TRBD1. This CDR3 region has 17 residues. From germline, CDR1 is SGDLS and CDR2 YYNGEE. Losses at the gene ends were 3 bases for V and 9 bases for J; bases not matched to a gene: 14. CDR3 in DNA: TGTGCCAGCAGCGGCAGGGGGACAGGTAATTCTCCTTCACCCCTCCACTTT. This encodes CASSGRGTGNSPSPLHF.

The rearrangement uses TRBV4-1 and TRBJ2-4, with a weak D call TRBD1 (5 bases). V lost 4 bases to trimming and J lost 0 bases, with 22 bases between them. From germline, CDR1 is MGHRA and CDR2 YSYEKL. The CDR3 extends over 19 amino acids. CDR3 protein: CASSPMTASKSLAKNIQYF. The CDR3 DNA is TGCGCCAGCAGCCCCATGACAGCCTCAAAAAGCCTAGCCAAAAACATTCAGTACTTC.

DNA for the CDR3: TGTGCCAGCAGCCAATTCAGCGGGGGGTCCTACGAGCAGTACTTC. It translates to CASSQFSGGSYEQYF. This chain uses TRBV3-1 (or the pseudogene TRBV3-2) with TRBJ2-7; 9 positions agree with TRBD2. Germline CDR1 reads LGHDT; CDR2 reads YNNKEL (reference sequence). V shed 2 bases, J shed 1 base, and the junction held 3 bases outside the gene matches. The CDR3 runs 15 residues.

This chain uses TRBV7-2 with TRBJ1-6; D remains unclear. There are 16 residues in the CDR3. The V and J ends lost 5 bases and 5 bases respectively, with 16 bases between them. In germline, CDR1 is SGHTA, CDR2 FQGNSA. The CDR3 bases are TGTGCCAGCAGCCCAAAGCTTCTTTCGCATAATTCACCCCTCCACTTT. Translated: CASSPKLLSHNSPLHF.

This chain joins TRBV5-1 and TRBJ2-3; D unclear. Trimming removed 0 bases at V and 2 bases at J, with 7 bases between. Germline CDR1 and CDR2: SGHRS and YFSETQ. The CDR3 has 14 residues. CDR3 loop: CASSLAEITDTQYF. The DNA for the CDR3 is TGCGCCAGCAGCTTGGCGGAGATCACAGATACGCAGTATTTT.

V is TRBV13 and J is TRBJ1-1; the D gene is possibly TRBD1 (5 bases). Per the germline V gene, CDR1 is PRHDT and CDR2 is FYEKMQ (reference sequence). The CDR3 consists of 13 residues. V was cut by 5 bases and J by 5 bases, with 12 bases left in between. The CDR3 sequence: CASSHKRGTEAFF. The CDR3 nucleotides read TGTGCCAGCAGCCACAAAAGGGGTACTGAAGCTTTCTTT.

The J gene is TRBJ2-4, the V gene TRBV28; 16 bases agree with TRBD2. Germline V gene data show CDR1 as MDHEN and CDR2 as SYDVKM. The CDR3 totals 20 residues. J was trimmed by 1 base and V by 8 bases; bases with no gene match: 14. CDR3 nucleotide sequence: TGTGCCAGCTCCAATCATCTCGGGACTAGCGGGAGGGGCGCCAAAAACATTCAGTACTTC. Protein product: CASSNHLGTSGRGAKNIQYF.

The J gene is TRBJ2-5, the V gene TRBV5-6; D is unclear. With 4 bases removed from V and 5 bases from J, the gap between germline ends came to 15 bases. CDR1 is SGHDT, CDR2 YYEEEE, per germline. The CDR3 has 14 amino acids. CDR3 sequence (DNA): TGTGCCAGCAGCGTCCCTGACCGAGGCGAGACCCAGTACTTC. As protein: CASSVPDRGETQYF.

The CDR3 loop is CASSPTGGEATDTQYF. CDR3 bases: TGTGCCAGCAGCCCAACAGGGGGAGAGGCGACAGATACGCAGTATTTT. The V and J genes are TRBV7-9 and TRBJ2-3, with 8 bases matching TRBD1. Germline V CDR1 and CDR2: SEHNR, FQNEAQ (reference sequence). This CDR3 spans 16 amino acids. The V gene end was trimmed by 5 bases and the J gene end by 3 bases; junction bases not matched to a gene: 10.

A note on this clone: Other DNA sequences from this sample encode an identical CDR3 as well. The gene calls are TRBV13 and TRBJ2-7; perhaps TRBD1 as D (6 bases). The V end lost 0 bases, the J end lost 2 bases, and 8 bases lay between the germline ends. The CDR3 spans 14 residues. Per germline, CDR1 PRHDT and CDR2 FYEKMQ (reference sequence). CDR3 amino acids: CASSLGQGAYEQYF. The CDR3 DNA reads TGTGCCAGCAGCTTAGGACAGGGAGCCTACGAGCAGTACTTC.

The V call is TRBV4-3, the J call TRBJ2-3; TRBD1 is a possible D gene (5 bases). V was clipped by 1 base and J by 9 bases, with 8 bases between them. The CDR3 extends over 12 amino acids. The germline gives CDR1 LGHNA, CDR2 YSLEER. CDR3 region: CASSQVGATQYF. DNA for the CDR3: TGCGCCAGCAGCCAAGTTGGGGCGACGCAGTATTTT.

The rearrangement uses TRBV4-2 and TRBJ1-6, with D maybe TRBD1 (5 bases). Germline CDR1 is LGHNA and CDR2 is YNFKEQ. This CDR3 is built from 16 residues. V gave up 0 bases and J gave up 9 bases, with 15 bases separating them. This CDR3 is CASSQDQGTRISPLHF. DNA for the CDR3: TGTGCCAGCAGCCAAGACCAGGGAACCCGAATTTCACCCCTCCACTTT.

J is TRBJ1-1 and V is TRBV11-2; possibly TRBD1 for D (5 bases). V lost 1 base, J lost 6 bases, and 9 bases lay in between. This CDR3 is built from 13 residues. Germline CDR1 and CDR2: SGHAT and FQNNGV. The CDR3 DNA is TGTGCCAGCAGCTTAGGAACAGGCCCTGAAGCTTTCTTT. This translates into CASSLGTGPEAFF.

V usage is TRBV24-1 and J usage is TRBJ1-2, with D unclear. In germline, CDR1 is KGHDR, CDR2 SFDVKD. There are 12 residues in the CDR3. Trimming pared 3 bases from V and 7 bases from J, leaving 8 bases between. CDR3 coding DNA: TGTGCCACCAGTGATCCCGGTCTTGGCTACACCTTC. Translated: CATSDPGLGYTF.